This passage covers 11 T cell receptor beta chains from one sample sequenced in a study of shared clonotypes between healthy human individuals. Sequencing used immunoSEQ multiplex PCR; TCRdb keeps in-frame clones, though not all of them. The repertoire holds about 2.3 million clones, with around 92% as singletons. Material for sequencing was naive CD4+ T cells from PBMCs. This sample's subset: CD45RA+ positively selected. These receptor sequences come from a young man in good health. Some clones in this sample may be carry-over from other donors' samples.

The chain has TRBV15 and TRBJ2-7; no reliable D call. Germline CDR1 is LNHNV and CDR2 is YYDKDF (reference sequence). The V end lost 2 bases, the J end lost 3 bases, and 11 bases lay between the germline ends. CDR3 length: 14 residues. CDR3 nucleotides: TGTGCCACCAGCAGAAGGACCAGTGACTACGAGCAGTACTTC. This translates into CATSRRTSDYEQYF.

The chain employs TRBV2 and TRBJ1-2, with 8 bases aligning to TRBD1. Germline CDR1 is SNHLY and CDR2 is FYNNEI. The CDR3 extends over 14 amino acids. V dropped 6 bases and J dropped 7; count of bases not matched to a gene: 10. The CDR3 protein is CASRDRVTYGGYTF. CDR3 DNA: TGTGCCAGCAGGGACAGGGTTACATATGGTGGCTACACCTTC.

This sequence joins TRBV5-1 and TRBJ1-4; the D gene is possibly TRBD1 (5 bases). The CDR3 has 16 amino acids. CDR1 and CDR2 from the germline V gene are SGHRS and YFSETQ. V lost 4 bases to trimming and J lost 4 bases, with 17 bases between them. CDR3 DNA sequence: TGCGCCAGCAGCCCAGGACAAGACCTGGGTAATGAAAAACTGTTTTTT. It specifies CASSPGQDLGNEKLFF.

The chain couples TRBV4-3 to TRBJ2-3; D is ambiguous. In germline, CDR1 is LGHNA, CDR2 YSLEER. The CDR3 length is 14 residues. V lost 1 base to trimming and J lost 2 bases, with 7 bases between them. CDR3 bases: TGCGCCAGCAGCCAAGGACCCAACACAGATACGCAGTATTTT. Its translation is CASSQGPNTDTQYF.

The genes are TRBV5-1 and TRBJ1-1; D is uncertain. The V end was cut by 1 base, the J end by 8 bases, with 9 bases between. This CDR3 spans 12 amino acids. Germline V gives CDR1 SGHRS, CDR2 YFSETQ. The CDR3 region has the DNA TGCGCCAGCAGCTTGACGCCTGGGGAAGCTTTCTTT. Translation gives CASSLTPGEAFF.

This clone was observed a few times. The rearrangement links TRBV28 to TRBJ1-2; the D is unclear. The CDR3 runs 13 residues. Germline loops: CDR1 MDHEN, CDR2 SYDVKM. V lost 3 bases and J 6 bases, leaving 11 bases between the germline ends. The CDR3 reads CASSLFYGNGYTF. CDR3 DNA: TGTGCCAGCAGTTTGTTCTACGGAAATGGCTACACCTTC.

The CDR3 DNA reads as TGTGCCAGCAGTCGACTCGCCGTAGATAGCAATCAGCCCCAGCATTTT. As protein: CASSRLAVDSNQPQHF. The V gene is TRBV27, the J gene TRBJ1-5; the D is unclear. V was shortened by 5 bases and J by 0 bases, with 14 bases between the two germline ends. The CDR3 consists of 16 residues. Germline V gene data show CDR1 as MNHEY and CDR2 as SMNVEV (reference sequence).

The chain links TRBV19 to TRBJ2-7; 9 bases match TRBD2. The CDR3 spans 17 residues. J lost 3 bases, V lost 8 bases, and 17 bases had no gene match. CDR1 and CDR2 from the germline V gene are LNHDA and SQIVND (reference sequence). In nucleotides, the CDR3 is TGTGCCAGTCATAGGGAAGAGCGGCTAGCGGGAAGCTACGAGCAGTACTTC. Encoded protein: CASHREERLAGSYEQYF.

The chain has TRBV9 and TRBJ1-3; D gene ambiguous. This CDR3 contains 16 residues. Germline V CDR1 and CDR2: SGDLS, YYNGEE. V was pared by 0 bases and J by 0 bases, with 10 bases between. CDR3 sequence (DNA): TGTGCCAGCAGCGTAGATTTGGGTACCTCTGGAAACACCATATATTTT. Translated, it gives CASSVDLGTSGNTIYF.

This chain joins TRBV10-2 and TRBJ1-1; unclear D gene. CDR1 and CDR2 (germline): WSHSY, SAAADI. Trimming pared 6 bases from V and 3 bases from J, leaving 11 bases between. The CDR3 is 13 amino acids. The CDR3 protein is CASSAQRYTEAFF. CDR3 sequence (DNA): TGCGCCAGCAGCGCCCAGCGGTACACTGAAGCTTTCTTT.

The table lists this clone with a few counts. V gene TRBV5-1 combines with J gene TRBJ1-3; D unresolved. There are 15 residues in the CDR3. Germline loops: CDR1 SGHRS, CDR2 YFSETQ. Trimming pared 4 bases from V and 0 bases from J, leaving 11 bases between. The DNA of the CDR3 is TGCGCCAGCAGCCCCGGAGCGAGCTCTGGAAACACCATATATTTT. Translating gives CASSPGASSGNTIYF.